This T cell receptor beta chain was recorded in a study of blood T cell repertoires in COVID-19. Study-level information: Sources were T cells, B-cell-depleted T cells, or PBMCs; the material itself was cDNA or gDNA.

CDR1 is SSHAT, CDR2 FNYEAQ, per germline (reference sequence). The CDR3 is 13 amino acids. The V and J ends lost 4 bases and 4 bases respectively, with 7 bases between them. Generated by immunoSEQ multiplex PCR, the TCRdb table keeps only in-frame clones and is missing some. This sample has almost 350,000 clones; more than 70% occur once, and the top ten carry just under 4%. V usage is TRBV7-7 and J usage is TRBJ1-4; maybe TRBD1 (5 bases). Sequenced material: peripheral blood. The sequence was obtained from a woman in her sixties with COVID-19, enrolled during active disease. The DNA for the CDR3 is TGTGCCAGCAGCTCGGGGGTTAATGAAAAACTGTTTTTT. Amino acid sequence: CASSSGVNEKLFF.